This T cell receptor beta chain was found in a study of OX40 agonist ivuxolimab in advanced cancers. Findings of the study overall: At 0.1 to 3.0 mg/kg and by week 6, CD4+ and CD8+ T cells in the blood had expanded clonally. CD8+ T cells showed, on average, more clonal expansion than CD4+ cells.

This clone was counted a few times. What it recognizes is unknown. Systemic immunosuppression or a history of autoimmune disease excluded patients. Trimming cost V 3 bases and J 6 bases, with 8 bases left between them. Germline V gene sequence: CDR1 SEHNR, CDR2 FQNEAQ (reference sequence). This CDR3 spans 12 amino acids. Sequencing was performed with immunoSEQ multiplex PCR; in TCRdb, only in-frame clones are kept and a portion is missing. The sample includes around 25,000 clones, 88% of them seen just once. The sequence derives from an adult with an advanced solid tumor such as melanoma, head and neck, liver or kidney cancer. The source material was CD4+ or CD8+ T cells sorted from blood, sampled in a trial of the OX40 agonist ivuxolimab. The chain links TRBV7-9 to TRBJ1-2; D unclear. DNA of the CDR3: TGTGCCAGCAGCTTGAAGGCCAATGGCTACACCTTC. Translation: CASSLKANGYTF. Complete variable domain (other parts from reference TRBV7-9 and TRBJ1-2): DTGVSQNPRHKITKRGQNVTFRCDPISEHNRLYWYRQTLGQGPEFLTYFQNEAQLEKSRLLSDRFSAERPKGSFSTLEIQRTEQGDSAMYLCASSLKANGYTFGSGTRLTVV.